A single count supports the clone carrying this T cell receptor (beta chain). Sequenced by immunoSEQ multiplex PCR; TCRdb stores in-frame clones only, minus some. Among around 100,000 clones listed, 60% to 80% were seen once. This entry is derived from a study of fetal regulatory T cell absence and autoimmunity. Trimming took off 5 bases at V and 2 bases at J, with 13 bases between the two ends. There are 13 residues in the CDR3. Germline values: CDR1 GTSNPN, CDR2 SVGIG (reference sequence). The rearrangement uses TRBV30 and TRBJ2-7, with D possibly TRBD2 on 6 matching bases. The sequencing sample was made of pancreas tissue. The receptor's source is a male donor with IPEX syndrome. CDR3: CAWAGTYTYEQYF. In DNA, the CDR3 is TGTGCCTGGGCCGGGACTTACACCTACGAGCAGTACTTC.